This T cell receptor (beta chain) came from a study of cytomegalovirus exposure and HLA in healthy donors. Vbeta (60) and Jbeta (13) primers were used in the PCR. Libraries were prepared by immunoSEQ multiplex PCR; TCRdb keeps only in-frame clonotypes and omits some of them. The sample carries around 190,000 clones, around a tenth recorded once. The V gene's germline CDR1 is ENHRY and CDR2 SYGVKD. The CDR3 is 15 amino acids. Trimming at V came to 10 bases and at J to 1 base, leaving 9 bases not matched to a gene. Notes on this clone: The antigen is not known.

The study, taken as a whole, reports: Solely CMV serostatus was available to characterize immune exposure. Later examination showed HLA-associated TCR beta chains had greater clonal expansion than equally common others.

The sequence derives from a woman in her 30s in good health and CMV-seropositive. This chain joins TRBV10-3 and TRBJ1-1; 10 bases fit TRBD1. Material: PBMCs. The DNA for the CDR3 is TGTGCCACCTTAGACAGGGGGCGACCGAACACTGAAGCTTTCTTT. The encoded protein is CATLDRGRPNTEAFF.